This T cell receptor beta chain was obtained from a study of T cell responses to AZD1222 COVID-19 vaccine (dated by TCRdb to about 2021). Background on the whole study: Because spike-specific TCR depth and breadth did not differ between the two schedules, AZD1222 recipients who got a second dose at roughly 4 weeks were pooled with those who got a second dose at roughly 12 weeks. TCR sequencing covered about 230 trial participants: 200 to 220 given two doses of AZD1222 and 26 given two doses of MenACWY control vaccine. Trial participants were enrolled by age into subgroups of 18-55, 56-69 and 70-plus years, and around 140, 26 and 57 TCR-sequenced participants, respectively, were included in these subgroups. The study at large found these results: The whole spike protein was spanned by vaccine-associated CD4 TCRs, and dominant responses were seen in regions 160-218 and 743-854. Spike-specific TCR breadth and depth rose significantly after two AZD1222 doses compared with day 0 and with MenACWY recipients. In the small 56-69-year group, the increase in depth fell short of significance, most likely because of low power. Because no day 14 peak-response samples were available, repertoires were characterized only after the peak T cell response. Conclusions about previously exposed vaccinees are limited because only five to seven AZD1222 recipients were SARS-CoV-2 seropositive at baseline. Epitopes outside the regions mutated in the B.1.351 and B.1.1.7 variants were reportedly recognized by nearly half of the unique spike-specific TCRs. Participants were mostly white British, with more females than males. The authors suggested clonal diversity may have been underestimated.

The time point label on this specimen signifies: baseline before first vaccination. Vaccinee samples came from UK trials COV001 and COV002, including a single-blind randomized controlled phase 2/3 trial of AZD1222 (ChAdOx1 nCoV-19) in healthy adults. For TCRbeta chain sequencing, PBMC samples were collected from trial participants at day 0 and at day 28 after the second dose. CDR1 and CDR2 (SGHNT, YENEEA) derive from the germline V gene. The CDR3, cysteine through phenylalanine, is 16 amino acids long. This entry keeps only the CDR3 DNA: 48 bases, framed from base 1. The V end gives up 5 bases and the J end 3 bases, leaving 8 bases in the junction not matched to a gene. The CDR3 regions of human TCRbeta chains were analyzed by immunosequencing. Per the original workflow: TCRs in the repertoires were compared against a reference library of SARS-CoV-2-specific TCRs that had been generated with the MIRA antigen-specificity platform. Breadth was defined as the fraction of unique TCRs that were SARS-CoV-2-associated. Depth was defined as the fraction of total T cells that were SARS-CoV-2-associated. Each spike-specific TCR was assigned to its reactive spike region and to a CD4 or CD8 class using the MIRA data. Log10-transformed breadth and depth values were compared by one-way ANOVA with Sidak's multiple comparisons tests. TCRdb carries this immuneACCESS record with in-frame sequences only. Its versions omit some clonotypes, under half of them owing to an unresolved V gene in the studies checked, with the rest unexplained. For V, J and clone size, that table is used; D and trimming come from the DNA. In all, the sample holds approximately 180,000 clones, and roughly nine tenths of those were seen once. The ten largest clones take up around 3% of the sample.

Concerning this clone itself: Its antigen remains undetermined. Base quality data are lacking; no much larger clone is found one base away.

This sequence was found in an adult in good health. This specimen consisted of peripheral blood, obtained on day 0 of AZD1222 vaccination. The chain links TRBV11-3 with TRBJ2-4, and TRBD1 matches 9 of the central bases. In nucleotides, the sequence is TGTGCCAGCAGCCCAGGGACAGGGAAAGGCAAAAACATTCAGTACTTC. This encodes CASSPGTGKGKNIQYF.